The source of this T cell receptor beta chain is a study of T-cell reconstitution after alpha-beta-depleted transplantation in children. The V and J ends lost 5 bases and 9 bases, in that order; junction bases with no gene match: 10. This CDR3 is built from 14 residues. Per the germline V gene, CDR1 is SSHAT and CDR2 is FNYEAQ (reference sequence). A TCRbeta library incorporating unique molecular identifiers was prepared. TCRdb recomputed calls from the PCR reads with MiXCR, one row per CDR3 protein. Here the sample spans around 300,000 distinct CDR3 sequences, 20% to 30% being singletons. Sample: PBMCs, mostly from graft donor cells, taken 180 days after TCRalphabeta/CD19-depleted stem cell transplant. The TCR comes from a male patient younger than 18 who had a stem cell transplant for acute lymphoblastic leukemia, so the T cells may come from the graft donor. This chain connects TRBV7-7 to TRBJ2-1, with 7 bases lining up with TRBD2. The CDR3 here is CASSAGGRAPEQFF. The CDR3 DNA is TGTGCCAGCAGCGCTGGGGGGAGGGCCCCTGAGCAGTTCTTC.